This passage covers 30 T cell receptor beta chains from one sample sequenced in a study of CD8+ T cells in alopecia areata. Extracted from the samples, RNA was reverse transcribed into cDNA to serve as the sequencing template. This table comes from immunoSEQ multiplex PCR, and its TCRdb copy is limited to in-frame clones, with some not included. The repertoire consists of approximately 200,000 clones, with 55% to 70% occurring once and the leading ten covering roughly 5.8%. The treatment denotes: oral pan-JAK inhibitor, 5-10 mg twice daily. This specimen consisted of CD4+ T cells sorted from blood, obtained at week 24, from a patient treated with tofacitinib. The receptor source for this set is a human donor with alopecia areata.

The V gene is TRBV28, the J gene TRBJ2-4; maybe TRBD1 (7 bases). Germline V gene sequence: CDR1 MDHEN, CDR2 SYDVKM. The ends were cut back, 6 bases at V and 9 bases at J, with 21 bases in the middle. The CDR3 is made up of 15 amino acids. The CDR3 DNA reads TGTGCCAGCAGCACCCCCGGGACAGCGGGTGGCATTCAGTACTTC. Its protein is CASSTPGTAGGIQYF.

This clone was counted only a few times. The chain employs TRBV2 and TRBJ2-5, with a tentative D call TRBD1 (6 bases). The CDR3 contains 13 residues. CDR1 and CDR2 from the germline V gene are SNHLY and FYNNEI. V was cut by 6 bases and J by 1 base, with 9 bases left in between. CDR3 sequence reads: CASRDRSQETQYF. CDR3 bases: TGTGCCAGCAGAGACAGGAGCCAAGAGACCCAGTACTTC.

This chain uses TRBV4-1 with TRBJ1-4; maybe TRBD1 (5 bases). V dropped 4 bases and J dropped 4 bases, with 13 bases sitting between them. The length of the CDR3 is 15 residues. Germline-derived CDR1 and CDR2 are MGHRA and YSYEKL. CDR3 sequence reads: CASSPWGGGNEKLFF. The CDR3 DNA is TGCGCCAGCAGCCCGTGGGGGGGAGGTAATGAAAAACTGTTTTTT.

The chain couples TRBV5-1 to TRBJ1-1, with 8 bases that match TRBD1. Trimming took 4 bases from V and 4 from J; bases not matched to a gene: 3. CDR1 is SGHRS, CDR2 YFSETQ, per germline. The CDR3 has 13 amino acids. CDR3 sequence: CASSVTGVTEAFF. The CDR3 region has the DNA TGCGCCAGCAGCGTGACAGGGGTCACTGAAGCTTTCTTT. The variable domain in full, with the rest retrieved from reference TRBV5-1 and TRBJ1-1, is KAGVTQTPRYLIKTRGQQVTLSCSPISGHRSVSWYQQTPGQGLQFLFEYFSETQRNKGNFPGRFSGRQFSNSRSEMNVSTLELGDSALYLCASSVTGVTEAFFGQGTRLTVV.

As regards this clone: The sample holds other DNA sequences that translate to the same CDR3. CDR3 protein: CASKGEAKNIQYF. The CDR3 DNA reads as TGTGCCTCCAAGGGGGAAGCCAAAAACATTCAGTACTTC. The rearrangement links TRBV28 to TRBJ2-4; D may be TRBD1 (6 bases). CDR3 length: 13 amino acids. The ends were cut back, 11 bases at V and 0 bases at J, with 11 bases in the middle. Germline V gene sequence: CDR1 MDHEN, CDR2 SYDVKM.

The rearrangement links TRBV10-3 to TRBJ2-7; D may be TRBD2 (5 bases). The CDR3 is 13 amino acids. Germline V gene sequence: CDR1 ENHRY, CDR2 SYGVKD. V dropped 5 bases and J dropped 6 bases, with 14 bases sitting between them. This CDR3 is CAISHLLEAEQYF. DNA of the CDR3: TGTGCCATCAGTCACTTATTGGAGGCCGAGCAGTACTTC.

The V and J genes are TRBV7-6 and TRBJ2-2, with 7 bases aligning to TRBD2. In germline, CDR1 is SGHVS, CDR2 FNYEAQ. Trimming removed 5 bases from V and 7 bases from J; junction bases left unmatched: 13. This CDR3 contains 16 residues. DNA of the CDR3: TGTGCCAGCAGCCTGGGGCTAGCGGCCCCCGGCGGGGAGCTGTTTTTT. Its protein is CASSLGLAAPGGELFF.

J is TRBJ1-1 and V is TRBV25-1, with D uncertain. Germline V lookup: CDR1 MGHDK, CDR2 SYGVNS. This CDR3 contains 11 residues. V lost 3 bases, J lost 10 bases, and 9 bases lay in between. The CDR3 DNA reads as TGTGCCAGCAGTGAGGGCAGAGGAGCTTTCTTT. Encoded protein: CASSEGRGAFF.

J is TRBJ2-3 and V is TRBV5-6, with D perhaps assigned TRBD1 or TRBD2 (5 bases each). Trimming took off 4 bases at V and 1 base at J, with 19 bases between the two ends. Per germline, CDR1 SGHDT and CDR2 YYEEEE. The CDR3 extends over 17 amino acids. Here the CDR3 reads CASSPGPQELGTDTQYF. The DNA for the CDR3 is TGTGCCAGCAGCCCGGGGCCACAGGAATTGGGCACAGATACGCAGTATTTT.

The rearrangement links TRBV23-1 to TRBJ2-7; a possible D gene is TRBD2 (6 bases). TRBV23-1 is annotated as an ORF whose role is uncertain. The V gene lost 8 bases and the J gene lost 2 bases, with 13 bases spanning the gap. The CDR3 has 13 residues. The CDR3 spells CASGEAITYEQYF. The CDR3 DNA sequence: TGCGCCAGCGGGGAGGCTATTACCTACGAGCAGTACTTC.

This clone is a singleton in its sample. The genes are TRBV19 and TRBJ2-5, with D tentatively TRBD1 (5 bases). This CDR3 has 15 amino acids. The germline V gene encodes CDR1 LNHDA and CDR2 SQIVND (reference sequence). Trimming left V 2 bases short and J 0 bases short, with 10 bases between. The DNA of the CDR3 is TGTGCCAGTAGTATAATTACAGGCAACCAAGAGACCCAGTACTTC. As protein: CASSIITGNQETQYF.

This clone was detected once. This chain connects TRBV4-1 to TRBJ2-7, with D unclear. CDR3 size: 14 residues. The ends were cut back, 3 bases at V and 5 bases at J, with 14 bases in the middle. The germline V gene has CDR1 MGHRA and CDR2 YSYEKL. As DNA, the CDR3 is TGCGCCAGCAGCCACCAAACTTCTAGGGACGAGCAGTACTTC. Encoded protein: CASSHQTSRDEQYF.

Here the CDR3 DNA reads TGTGCCAGCTCACCACCCTATCGGGGGAGGAACTATGGCTACACCTTC. Translated, it gives CASSPPYRGRNYGYTF. The V gene is TRBV18, the J gene TRBJ1-2; a possible D gene is TRBD1 (5 bases). The CDR3 is made up of 16 amino acids. Germline loops: CDR1 KGHSH, CDR2 LQKENI. The V end was cut by 0 bases, the J end by 2 bases, with 13 bases between.

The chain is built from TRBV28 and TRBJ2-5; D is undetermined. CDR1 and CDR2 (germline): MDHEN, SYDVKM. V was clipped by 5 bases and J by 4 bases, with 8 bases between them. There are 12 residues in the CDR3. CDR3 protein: CASSALIETQYF. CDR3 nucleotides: TGTGCCAGCAGTGCCTTGATAGAGACCCAGTACTTC.

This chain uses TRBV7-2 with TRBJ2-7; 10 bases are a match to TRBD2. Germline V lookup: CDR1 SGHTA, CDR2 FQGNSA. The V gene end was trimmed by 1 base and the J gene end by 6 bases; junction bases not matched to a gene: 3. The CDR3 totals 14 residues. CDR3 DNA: TGTGCCAGCAGCTTAGAGGCTAGCGGGAGCGAGCAGTACTTC. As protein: CASSLEASGSEQYF.

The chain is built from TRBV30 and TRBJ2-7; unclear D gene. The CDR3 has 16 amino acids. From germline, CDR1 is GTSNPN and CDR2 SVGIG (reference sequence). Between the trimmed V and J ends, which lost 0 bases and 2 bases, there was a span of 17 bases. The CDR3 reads CAWSVNAAERPYEQYF. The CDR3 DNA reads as TGTGCCTGGAGTGTTAATGCCGCGGAGCGCCCCTACGAGCAGTACTTC.

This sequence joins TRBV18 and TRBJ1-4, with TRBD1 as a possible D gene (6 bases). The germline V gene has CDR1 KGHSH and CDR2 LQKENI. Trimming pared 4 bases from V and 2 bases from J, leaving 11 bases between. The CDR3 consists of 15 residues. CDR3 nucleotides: TGTGCCAGCTCACTATCCCAGGGGACTAATGAAAAACTGTTTTTT. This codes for CASSLSQGTNEKLFF.

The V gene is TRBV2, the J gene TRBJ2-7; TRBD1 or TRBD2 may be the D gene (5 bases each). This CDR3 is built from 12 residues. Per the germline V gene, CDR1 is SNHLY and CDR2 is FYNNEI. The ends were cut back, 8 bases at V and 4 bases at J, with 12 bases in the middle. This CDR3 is CASRWGSYEQYF. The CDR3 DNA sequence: TGTGCCAGCCGTTGGGGGTCGTACGAGCAGTACTTC.

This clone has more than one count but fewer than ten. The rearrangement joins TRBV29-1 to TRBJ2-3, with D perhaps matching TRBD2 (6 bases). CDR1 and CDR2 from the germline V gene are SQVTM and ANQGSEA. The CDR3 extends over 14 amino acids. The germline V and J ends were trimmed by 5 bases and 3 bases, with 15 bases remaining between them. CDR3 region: CSVTQGGATDTQYF. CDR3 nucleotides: TGCAGCGTTACCCAGGGAGGAGCTACAGATACGCAGTATTTT.

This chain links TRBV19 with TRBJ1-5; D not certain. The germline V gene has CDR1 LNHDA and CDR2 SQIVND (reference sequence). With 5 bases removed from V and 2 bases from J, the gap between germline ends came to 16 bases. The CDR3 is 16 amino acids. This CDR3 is CASSLRGRWGNQPQHF. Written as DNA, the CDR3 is TGTGCCAGTAGTCTCCGCGGTCGTTGGGGCAATCAGCCCCAGCATTTT.

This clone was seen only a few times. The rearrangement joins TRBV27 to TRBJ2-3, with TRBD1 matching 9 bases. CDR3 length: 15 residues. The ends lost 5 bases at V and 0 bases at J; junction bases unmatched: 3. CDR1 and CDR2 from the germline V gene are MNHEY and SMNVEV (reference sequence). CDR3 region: CASSHRGPSTDTQYF. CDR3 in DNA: TGTGCCAGCAGTCACAGGGGGCCCAGCACAGATACGCAGTATTTT.

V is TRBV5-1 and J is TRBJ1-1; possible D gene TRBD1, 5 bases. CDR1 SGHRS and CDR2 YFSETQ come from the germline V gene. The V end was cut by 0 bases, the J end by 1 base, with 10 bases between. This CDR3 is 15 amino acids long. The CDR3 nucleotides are TGCGCCAGCAGCTTGGAGGGACCGCAGAACACTGAAGCTTTCTTT. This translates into CASSLEGPQNTEAFF.

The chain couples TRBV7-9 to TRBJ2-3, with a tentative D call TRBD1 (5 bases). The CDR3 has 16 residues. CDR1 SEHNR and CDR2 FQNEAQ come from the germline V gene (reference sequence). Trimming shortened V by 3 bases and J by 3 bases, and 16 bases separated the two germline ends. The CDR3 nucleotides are TGTGCCAGCAGCTTCCGACAGAGGATGGTGACAGATACGCAGTATTTT. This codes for CASSFRQRMVTDTQYF.

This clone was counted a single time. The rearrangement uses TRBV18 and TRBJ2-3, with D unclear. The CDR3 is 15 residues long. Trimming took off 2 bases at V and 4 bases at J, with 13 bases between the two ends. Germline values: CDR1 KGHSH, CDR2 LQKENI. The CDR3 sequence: CASSPRLTPPDTQYF. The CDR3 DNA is TGTGCCAGCTCACCAAGGTTAACCCCTCCAGATACGCAGTATTTT.

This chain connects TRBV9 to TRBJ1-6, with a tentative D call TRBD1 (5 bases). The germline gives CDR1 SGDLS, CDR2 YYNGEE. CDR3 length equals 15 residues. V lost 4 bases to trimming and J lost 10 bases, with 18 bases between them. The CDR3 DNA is TGTGCCAGCAGCCCCGGGAAGGGGTGGGGATCACCCCTCCACTTT. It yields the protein CASSPGKGWGSPLHF.

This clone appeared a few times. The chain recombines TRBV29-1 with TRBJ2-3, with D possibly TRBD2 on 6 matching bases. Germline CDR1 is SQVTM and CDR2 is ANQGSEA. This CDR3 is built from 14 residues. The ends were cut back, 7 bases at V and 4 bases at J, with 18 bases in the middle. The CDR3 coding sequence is TGCAGCGGGGCTCGGGACTCCGGACCAGATACGCAGTATTTT. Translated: CSGARDSGPDTQYF.

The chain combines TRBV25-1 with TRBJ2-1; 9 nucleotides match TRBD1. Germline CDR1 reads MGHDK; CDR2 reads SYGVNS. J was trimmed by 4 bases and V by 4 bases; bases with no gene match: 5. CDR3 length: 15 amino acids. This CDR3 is CASSARDREYNEQFF. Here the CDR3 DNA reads TGTGCCAGCAGTGCTCGGGACAGGGAATACAATGAGCAGTTCTTC.

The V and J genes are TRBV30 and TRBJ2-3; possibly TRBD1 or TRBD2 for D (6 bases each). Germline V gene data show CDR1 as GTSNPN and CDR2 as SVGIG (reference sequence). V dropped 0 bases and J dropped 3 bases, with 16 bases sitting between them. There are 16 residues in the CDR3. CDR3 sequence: CAWSVGGTGGTDTQYF. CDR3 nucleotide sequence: TGTGCCTGGAGTGTAGGGGGAACCGGAGGGACAGATACGCAGTATTTT.

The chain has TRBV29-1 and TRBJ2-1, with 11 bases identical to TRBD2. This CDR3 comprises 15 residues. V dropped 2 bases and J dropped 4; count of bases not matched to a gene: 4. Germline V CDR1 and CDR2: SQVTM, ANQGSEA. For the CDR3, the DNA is TGCAGCGTTGAACGAACTAGCGGGGGTTACAATGAGCAGTTCTTC. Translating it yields CSVERTSGGYNEQFF.

CDR3 DNA: TGCGCCAGCAGCTTGGAAGCGGCGGGAAATCAGCCCCAGCATTTT. Protein sequence: CASSLEAAGNQPQHF. This chain links TRBV5-1 with TRBJ1-5, with no clear D. Germline lookup yields CDR1 SGHRS and CDR2 YFSETQ. The CDR3 runs to 15 residues. V was trimmed by 0 bases and J by 4 bases, leaving 11 bases between them.